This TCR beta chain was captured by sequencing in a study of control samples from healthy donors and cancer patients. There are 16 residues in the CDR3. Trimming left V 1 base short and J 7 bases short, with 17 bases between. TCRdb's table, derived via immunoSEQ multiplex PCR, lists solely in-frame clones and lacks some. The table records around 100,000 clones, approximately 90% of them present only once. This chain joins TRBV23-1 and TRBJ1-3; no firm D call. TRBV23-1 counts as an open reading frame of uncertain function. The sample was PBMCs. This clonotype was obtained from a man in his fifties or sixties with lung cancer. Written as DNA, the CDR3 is TGCGCCAGCAGTCAATGTTCCGGATTCCCCCCGAACACCATATATTTT. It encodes CASSQCSGFPPNTIYF.